This is a list of T cell receptor beta chains from one sample in a study of T cell repertoires in cytomegalovirus infection. One entry per CDR3 protein results from TCRdb running MiXCR on the reads. Here the sample spans roughly 860,000 distinct CDR3 sequences, approximately 29% being singletons. These receptors have no known antigen. Here the sequenced sample was cultured CD8+ T cells from PBMCs, taken from culture after CMV antigen stimulation. These receptors originate from a human donor in good health (CMV status not recorded). Some clones in this sample may be carry-over from other donors' samples. Both conserved end residues are part of each CDR3. Fields, in order: clone size, D gene, V gene, J gene, CDR3 protein, CDR3 DNA. The D gene is left open where the match is weak. A clone size is listed for some rows: how often the clone was seen (once, few, many), or a class if it is expanded.

many	.	TRBV7-6	TRBJ2-5	CASSQAQAQETQYF	TGTGCCAGCAGCCAAGCACAGGCACAAGAGACCCAGTACTTC
.	.	TRBV19	TRBJ1-1	CASSWGLLSNTEAFF	TGTGCCAGTAGTTGGGGTTTACTTTCGAACACTGAAGCTTTCTTT
few	.	TRBV18	TRBJ2-5	CASSSITPGKMHQETQYF	TGTGCCAGCTCATCAATCACCCCCGGGAAGATGCACCAAGAGACCCAGTACTTC
.	TRBD2	TRBV12-3/TRBV12-4	TRBJ2-3	CASSFPTSGGATQYF	TGTGCCAGCAGTTTCCCGACTAGCGGGGGGGCTACGCAGTATTTT
.	TRBD2	TRBV20-1	TRBJ2-7	CSANKRLAAYEQYF	TGCAGTGCTAATAAGAGACTAGCGGCCTACGAGCAGTACTTC
once	.	TRBV7-6	TRBJ1-1	CASSLQPNTEAFF	TGTGCCAGCAGCTTACAGCCAAACACTGAAGCTTTCTTT
few	.	TRBV7-9	TRBJ1-6	CASSPEPYNSPLHF	TGTGCCAGCAGCCCCGAGCCCTATAATTCACCCCTCCACTTT
once	.	TRBV6-5	TRBJ1-5	CASSLIWDSNQPQHF	TGTGCCAGCAGTCTAATCTGGGACAGCAATCAGCCCCAGCATTTT
.	.	TRBV10-3	TRBJ1-1	CAISESSGAGSTEAFF	TGTGCCATCAGTGAGTCGAGCGGGGCGGGTAGCACTGAAGCTTTCTTT
many	TRBD1	TRBV12-3/TRBV12-4	TRBJ1-1	CASSPDRGRQAFF	TGTGCCAGCAGCCCCGACAGGGGCCGCCAAGCTTTCTTT
few	.	TRBV7-3	TRBJ2-2	CASSSTRSGNTGELFF	TGTGCCAGCAGCTCCACCCGTAGCGGTAACACCGGGGAGCTGTTTTTT
.	.	TRBV9	TRBJ1-2	CASSPGRTTSGYTF	TGTGCCAGCAGCCCGGGACGGACCACTTCCGGATACACCTTC
.	.	TRBV6-8	TRBJ2-1	CASSYASSPAENLHNEQFF	TGTGCCAGCAGTTATGCCTCCAGCCCTGCAGAGAATTTACACAATGAGCAGTTCTTC
few	TRBD2	TRBV9	TRBJ2-1	CASSVGAGGNNEQFF	TGTGCCAGTAGCGTAGGAGCGGGGGGCAACAATGAGCAGTTCTTC
.	.	TRBV6-8	TRBJ1-2	CASTLDSRGADGYTF	TGTGCCAGCACGTTAGACTCTCGGGGGGCAGATGGCTACACCTTC
.	.	TRBV10-2	TRBJ1-1	CASRDHTEAFF	TGCGCCAGCAGGGACCACACTGAAGCTTTCTTT
few	TRBD2	TRBV6-2/TRBV6-3	TRBJ2-1	CASGSGPGLVIRNEQFF	TGTGCCAGCGGTTCCGGTCCGGGACTAGTGATTAGAAATGAGCAGTTCTTC
.	.	TRBV2	TRBJ2-1	CASSGGTWYNEQFF	TGTGCCAGCAGTGGAGGGACTTGGTACAATGAGCAGTTCTTC
.	TRBD1	TRBV7-9	TRBJ2-3	CASRRQGRSTDTQYF	TGTGCCAGCAGACGACAGGGAAGGAGCACAGATACGCAGTATTTT
many	.	TRBV7-6	TRBJ2-1	CASSLIAGYNEQFF	TGTGCCAGCAGCTTAATAGCAGGGTACAATGAGCAGTTCTTC
few	.	TRBV12-3/TRBV12-4	TRBJ2-3	CASSAPGEADTQYF	TGTGCCAGCAGTGCCCCCGGAGAAGCAGATACGCAGTATTTT
.	.	TRBV6-2/TRBV6-3	TRBJ1-5	CASSSGDIFYQPQHF	TGTGCCAGCAGTTCAGGGGACATCTTTTATCAGCCCCAGCATTTT
many	.	TRBV7-6	TRBJ1-1	CASSSGTLNTEAFF	TGTGCCAGCAGCTCTGGGACACTGAACACTGAAGCTTTCTTT
.	TRBD2	TRBV2	TRBJ2-3	CASLGLAGEGDTQYF	TGTGCCAGCCTGGGGCTAGCGGGGGAAGGAGATACGCAGTATTTT
.	.	TRBV2	TRBJ2-3	CAAQIPGETDTQYF	TGTGCCGCGCAGATCCCGGGAGAGACAGATACGCAGTATTTT
many	TRBD1	TRBV27	TRBJ1-2	CASSRRQGRWDGYTF	TGTGCCAGCAGCAGAAGACAGGGTAGGTGGGATGGCTACACCTTC
.	.	TRBV27	TRBJ2-7	CASTPFIGLRGYEQYF	TGTGCCAGCACCCCTTTTATAGGGTTACGGGGGTACGAGCAGTACTTC
few	.	TRBV5-6	TRBJ1-3	CASSPGPGTGNTIYF	TGTGCCAGCAGCCCGGGACCGGGGACTGGAAACACCATATATTTT
.	.	TRBV6-2/TRBV6-3	TRBJ1-6	CASSPFEDYSPLHF	TGTGCCAGCAGCCCATTCGAGGACTATTCACCCCTCCACTTT
.	.	TRBV7-6	TRBJ1-4	CASSRPRGLSNEKLFF	TGTGCCAGCAGCCGCCCCAGGGGTCTATCTAATGAAAAACTGTTTTTT
.	.	TRBV4-1	TRBJ1-2	CASSQDGGATYGYTF	TGCGCCAGCAGCCAAGACGGAGGGGCGACCTATGGCTACACCTTC
.	.	TRBV19	TRBJ1-1	CASSHTGLPEAFF	TGTGCCAGTAGTCACACCGGGCTACCAGAAGCTTTCTTT
few	.	TRBV7-6	TRBJ1-2	CASSLVPAGVYGYTF	TGTGCCAGCAGCTTAGTCCCGGCAGGCGTCTATGGCTACACCTTC
many	TRBD1	TRBV7-2	TRBJ1-2	CASTQGQALSGYTF	TGTGCCAGCACCCAGGGACAGGCTCTAAGCGGCTACACCTTC
few	TRBD1	TRBV5-5	TRBJ1-1	CASSFMDRWDTEAFF	TGTGCCAGCAGCTTTATGGACAGGTGGGACACTGAAGCTTTCTTT
.	TRBD1	TRBV27	TRBJ1-2	CASSLSGQGASVGYTF	TGTGCCAGCAGTTTATCGGGACAGGGGGCGTCGGTTGGCTACACCTTC
few	.	TRBV7-2	TRBJ1-1	CASSPEGPFGAEAFF	TGTGCCAGCAGCCCAGAGGGTCCTTTTGGTGCTGAAGCTTTCTTT
many	.	TRBV7-2	TRBJ1-5	CASSTRGGYNQPQHF	TGTGCCAGCAGCACTAGGGGGGGGTATAATCAGCCCCAGCATTTT
.	TRBD1	TRBV19	TRBJ2-6	CASSKTGSGANVLTF	TGTGCCAGTAGTAAGACAGGGTCTGGGGCCAACGTCCTGACTTTC
few	.	TRBV19	TRBJ1-2	CASLTVYGYTF	TGTGCCAGTTTGACGGTCTATGGCTACACCTTC